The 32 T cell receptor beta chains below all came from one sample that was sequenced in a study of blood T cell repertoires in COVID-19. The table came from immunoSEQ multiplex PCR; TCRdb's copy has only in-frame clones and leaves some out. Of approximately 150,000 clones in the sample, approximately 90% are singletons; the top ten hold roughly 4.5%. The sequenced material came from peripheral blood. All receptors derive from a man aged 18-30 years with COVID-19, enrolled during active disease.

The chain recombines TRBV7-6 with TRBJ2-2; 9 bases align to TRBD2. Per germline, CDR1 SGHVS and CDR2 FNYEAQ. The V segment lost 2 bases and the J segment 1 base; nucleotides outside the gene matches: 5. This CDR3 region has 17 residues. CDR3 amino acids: CASSLKLAGRNTGELFF. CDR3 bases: TGTGCCAGCAGCTTAAAGCTAGCGGGGAGGAACACCGGGGAGCTGTTTTTT.

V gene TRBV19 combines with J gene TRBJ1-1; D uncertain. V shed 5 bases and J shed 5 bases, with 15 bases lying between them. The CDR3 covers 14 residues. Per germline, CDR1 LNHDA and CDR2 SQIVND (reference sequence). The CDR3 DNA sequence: TGTGCCAGTAGTCGAGGACCGCCGGGGACTGAAGCTTTCTTT. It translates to CASSRGPPGTEAFF. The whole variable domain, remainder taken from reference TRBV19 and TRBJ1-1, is DGGITQSPKYLFRKEGQNVTLSCEQNLNHDAMYWYRQDPGQGLRLIYYSQIVNDFQKGDIAEGYSVSREKKESFPLTVTSAQKNPTAFYLCASSRGPPGTEAFFGQGTRLTVV.

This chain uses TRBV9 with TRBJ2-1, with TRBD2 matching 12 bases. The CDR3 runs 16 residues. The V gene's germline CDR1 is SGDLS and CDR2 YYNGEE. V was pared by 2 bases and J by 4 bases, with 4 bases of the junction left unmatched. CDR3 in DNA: TGTGCCAGCAGCGTCCCCCTAGCGGGAGGGTACAATGAGCAGTTCTTC. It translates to CASSVPLAGGYNEQFF.

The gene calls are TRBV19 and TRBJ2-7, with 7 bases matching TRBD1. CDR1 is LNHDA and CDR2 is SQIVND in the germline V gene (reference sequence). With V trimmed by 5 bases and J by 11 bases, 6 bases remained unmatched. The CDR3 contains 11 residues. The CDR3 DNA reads TGTGCCAGTAGTGACAGGGAAGTGGAGTACTTC. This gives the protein CASSDREVEYF.

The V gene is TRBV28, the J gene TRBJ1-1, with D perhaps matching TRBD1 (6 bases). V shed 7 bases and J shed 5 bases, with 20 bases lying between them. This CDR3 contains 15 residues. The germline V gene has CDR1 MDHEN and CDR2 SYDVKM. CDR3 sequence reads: CASIKGGERATEAFF. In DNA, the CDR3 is TGTGCCAGCATCAAAGGGGGGGAGAGGGCAACTGAAGCTTTCTTT.

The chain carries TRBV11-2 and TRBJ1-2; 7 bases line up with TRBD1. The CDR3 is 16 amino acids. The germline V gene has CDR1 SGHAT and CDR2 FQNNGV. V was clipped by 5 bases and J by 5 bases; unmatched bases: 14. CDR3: CASSPINRDRWYGYTF. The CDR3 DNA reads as TGTGCCAGCAGCCCAATAAACCGGGACAGATGGTATGGCTACACCTTC. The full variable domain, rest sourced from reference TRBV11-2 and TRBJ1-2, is EAGVAQSPRYKIIEKRQSVAFWCNPISGHATLYWYQQILGQGPKLLIQFQNNGVVDDSQLPKDRFSAERLKGVDSTLKIQPAKLEDSAVYLCASSPINRDRWYGYTFGSGTRLTVV.

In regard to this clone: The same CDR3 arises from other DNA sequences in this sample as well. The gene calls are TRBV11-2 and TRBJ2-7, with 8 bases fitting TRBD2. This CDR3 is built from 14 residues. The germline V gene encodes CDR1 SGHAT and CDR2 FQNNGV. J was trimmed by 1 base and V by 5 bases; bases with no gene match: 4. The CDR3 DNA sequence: TGTGCCAGCAGCCTTACTAGCGGTTCCTACGAGCAGTACTTC. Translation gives CASSLTSGSYEQYF. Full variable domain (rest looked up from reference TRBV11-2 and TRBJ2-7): EAGVAQSPRYKIIEKRQSVAFWCNPISGHATLYWYQQILGQGPKLLIQFQNNGVVDDSQLPKDRFSAERLKGVDSTLKIQPAKLEDSAVYLCASSLTSGSYEQYFGPGTRLTVT.

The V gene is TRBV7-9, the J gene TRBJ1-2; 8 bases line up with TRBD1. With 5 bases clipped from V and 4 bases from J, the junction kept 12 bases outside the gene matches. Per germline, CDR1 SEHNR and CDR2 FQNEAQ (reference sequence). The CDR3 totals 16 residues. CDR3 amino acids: CASSHKVVGTGYGYTF. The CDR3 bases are TGTGCCAGCAGCCATAAAGTAGTCGGGACAGGCTATGGCTACACCTTC.

The DNA for the CDR3 is TGTGCCAGCAGCTTAAGGGGGGACGGGACGGAGCCTTACGAGCAGTACTTC. Translating gives CASSLRGDGTEPYEQYF. The chain combines TRBV7-3 with TRBJ2-7, with D possibly matching TRBD2 (6 bases). Trimming removed 1 base at V and 4 bases at J, with 20 bases between. CDR3 size: 17 residues. In germline, CDR1 is SGHTA, CDR2 FQGTGA.

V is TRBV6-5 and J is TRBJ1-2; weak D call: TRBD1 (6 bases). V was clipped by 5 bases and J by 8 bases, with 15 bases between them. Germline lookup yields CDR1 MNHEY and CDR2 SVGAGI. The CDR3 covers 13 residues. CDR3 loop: CASSPTGLGGYTF. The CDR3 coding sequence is TGTGCCAGCAGTCCAACAGGGTTAGGAGGCTACACCTTC.

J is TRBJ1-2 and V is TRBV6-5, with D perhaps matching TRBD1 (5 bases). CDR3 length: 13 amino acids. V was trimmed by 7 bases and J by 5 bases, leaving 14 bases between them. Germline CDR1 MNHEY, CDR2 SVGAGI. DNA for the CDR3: TGTGCCAGCATCGGGGGGGGGTTTTATGGCTACACCTTC. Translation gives CASIGGGFYGYTF.

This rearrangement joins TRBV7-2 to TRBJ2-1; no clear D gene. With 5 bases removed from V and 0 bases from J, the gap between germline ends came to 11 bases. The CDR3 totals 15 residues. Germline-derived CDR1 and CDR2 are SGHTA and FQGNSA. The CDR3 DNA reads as TGTGCCAGCAGCCAGACTCTGAGCTCCTACAATGAGCAGTTCTTC. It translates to CASSQTLSSYNEQFF. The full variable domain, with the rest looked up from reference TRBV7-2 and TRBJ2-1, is GAGVSQSPSNKVTEKGKDVELRCDPISGHTALYWYRQSLGQGLEFLIYFQGNSAPDKSGLPSDRFSAERTGGSVSTLTIQRTQQEDSAVYLCASSQTLSSYNEQFFGPGTRLTVL.

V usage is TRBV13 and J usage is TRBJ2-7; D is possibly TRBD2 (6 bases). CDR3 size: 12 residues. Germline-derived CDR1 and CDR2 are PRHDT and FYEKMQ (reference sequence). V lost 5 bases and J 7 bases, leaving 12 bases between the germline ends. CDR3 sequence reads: CASSMGRGEQYF. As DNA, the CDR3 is TGTGCCAGCAGCATGGGCCGGGGGGAGCAGTACTTC.

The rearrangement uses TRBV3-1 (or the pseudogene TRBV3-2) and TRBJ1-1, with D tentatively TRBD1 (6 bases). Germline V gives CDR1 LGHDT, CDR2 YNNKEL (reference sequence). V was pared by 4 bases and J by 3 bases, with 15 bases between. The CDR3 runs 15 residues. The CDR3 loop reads CASSLAARGYTEAFF. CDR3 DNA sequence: TGTGCCAGCAGCCTAGCCGCCAGGGGTTACACTGAAGCTTTCTTT.

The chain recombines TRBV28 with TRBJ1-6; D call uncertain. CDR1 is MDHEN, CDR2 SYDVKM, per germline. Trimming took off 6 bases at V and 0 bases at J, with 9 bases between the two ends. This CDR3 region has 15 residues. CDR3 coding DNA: TGTGCCAGCAGATCCGGGAGCTCCTATAATTCACCCCTCCACTTT. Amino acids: CASRSGSSYNSPLHF.

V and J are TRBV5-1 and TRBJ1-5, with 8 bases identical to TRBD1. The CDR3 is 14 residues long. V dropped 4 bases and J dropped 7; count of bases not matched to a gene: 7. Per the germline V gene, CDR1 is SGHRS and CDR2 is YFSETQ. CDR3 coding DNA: TGCGCCAGCAGCACCGGACAGGGCGACCAGCCCCAGCATTTT. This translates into CASSTGQGDQPQHF.

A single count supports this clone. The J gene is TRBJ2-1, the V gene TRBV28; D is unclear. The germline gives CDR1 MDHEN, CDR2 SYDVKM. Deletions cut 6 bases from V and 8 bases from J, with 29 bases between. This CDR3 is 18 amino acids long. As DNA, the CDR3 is TGTGCCAGCAGCCCCTCTACTCAATTCCCTCCTTTTACAGATGAGCAGTTCTTC. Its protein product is CASSPSTQFPPFTDEQFF.

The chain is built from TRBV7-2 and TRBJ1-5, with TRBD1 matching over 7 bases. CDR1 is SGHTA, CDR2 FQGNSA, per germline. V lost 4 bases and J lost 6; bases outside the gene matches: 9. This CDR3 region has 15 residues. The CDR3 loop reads CASSSTGNSAQPQHF. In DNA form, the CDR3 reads TGTGCCAGCAGCTCGACAGGGAATTCTGCTCAGCCCCAGCATTTT.

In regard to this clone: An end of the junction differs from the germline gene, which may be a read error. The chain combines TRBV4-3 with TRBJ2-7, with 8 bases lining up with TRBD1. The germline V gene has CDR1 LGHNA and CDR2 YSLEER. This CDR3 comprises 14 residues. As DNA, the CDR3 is TGCGCCAGCAGCCCCCGACAGGGGTCCTCCGAGCAGTACTTC. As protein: CASSPRQGSSEQYF.

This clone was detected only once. The CDR3 region has the DNA TGCGCCAGCAGCCAATTTGTCCCGGGACAGGGGTTGAACACTGAAGCTTTCTTT. It specifies CASSQFVPGQGLNTEAFF. The genes are TRBV4-1 and TRBJ1-1; 10 bases map to TRBD1. V shed 2 bases, J shed 0 bases, and the junction held 9 bases outside the gene matches. Germline-derived CDR1 and CDR2 are MGHRA and YSYEKL. The CDR3 is 18 amino acids.

The CDR3 protein is CASVSRTGGIYQPQHF. The CDR3 DNA is TGTGCCAGCGTAAGCAGGACAGGGGGGATTTATCAGCCCCAGCATTTT. This chain links TRBV21-1 with TRBJ1-5; the D call of TRBD1 is as the table states it, not checked on the DNA. TRBV21-1 is annotated as a pseudogene. The CDR3 consists of 16 residues.

This CDR3 reads CASKGDSYEQYF. The CDR3 DNA reads TGCGCCAGCAAGGGGGACTCCTACGAGCAGTACTTC. The chain combines TRBV5-1 with TRBJ2-7; D is possibly TRBD1 (6 bases). Per germline, CDR1 SGHRS and CDR2 YFSETQ. With 6 bases removed from V and 0 bases from J, the gap between germline ends came to 7 bases. The CDR3 runs 12 residues.

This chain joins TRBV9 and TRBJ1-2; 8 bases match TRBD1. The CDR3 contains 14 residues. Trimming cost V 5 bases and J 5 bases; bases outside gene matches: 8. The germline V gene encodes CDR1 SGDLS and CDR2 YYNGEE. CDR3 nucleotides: TGTGCCAGCAGAACAGGACAGGGAGCGTATGGCTACACCTTC. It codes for CASRTGQGAYGYTF. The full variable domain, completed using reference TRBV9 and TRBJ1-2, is DSGVTQTPKHLITATGQRVTLRCSPRSGDLSVYWYQQSLDQGLQFLIQYYNGEERAKGNILERFSAQQFPDLHSELNLSSLELGDSALYFCASRTGQGAYGYTFGSGTRLTVV.

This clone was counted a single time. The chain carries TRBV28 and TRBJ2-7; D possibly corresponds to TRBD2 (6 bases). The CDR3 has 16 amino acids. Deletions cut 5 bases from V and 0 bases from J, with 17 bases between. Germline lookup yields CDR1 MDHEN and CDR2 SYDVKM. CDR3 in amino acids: CASSPSSGRYSYEQYF. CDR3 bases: TGTGCCAGCAGTCCCTCCAGCGGGCGCTACTCCTACGAGCAGTACTTC.

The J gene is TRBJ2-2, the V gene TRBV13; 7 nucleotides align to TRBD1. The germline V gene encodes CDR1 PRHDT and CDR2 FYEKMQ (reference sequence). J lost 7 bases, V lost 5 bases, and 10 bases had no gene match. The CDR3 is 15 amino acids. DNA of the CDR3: TGTGCCAGCAGCCAGACGACCGACAGGGTCGGGGAGCTGTTTTTT. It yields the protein CASSQTTDRVGELFF. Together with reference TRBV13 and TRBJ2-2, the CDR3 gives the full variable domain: AAGVIQSPRHLIKEKRETATLKCYPIPRHDTVYWYQQGPGQDPQFLISFYEKMQSDKGSIPDRFSAQQFSDYHSELNMSSLELGDSALYFCASSQTTDRVGELFFGEGSRLTVL.

Here the CDR3 DNA reads TGTGCCACCAGTGGCCCGGGAAGGGACCAAGAGACCCAGTACTTC. Translated, it gives CATSGPGRDQETQYF. The rearrangement links TRBV24-1 to TRBJ2-5; D perhaps matches TRBD2 (5 bases). Looked up from germline, CDR1 is KGHDR and CDR2 is SFDVKD. V was clipped by 5 bases and J by 0 bases, with 12 bases between them. The CDR3 extends over 15 amino acids.

Here the CDR3 reads CASLGETGELFF. CDR3 DNA sequence: TGTGCCAGTCTCGGAGAAACCGGGGAGCTGTTTTTT. This chain links TRBV19 with TRBJ2-2; D call uncertain. Deletions cut 8 bases from V and 5 bases from J, with 9 bases between. The CDR3 sequence is 12 residues long. Germline V gene sequence: CDR1 LNHDA, CDR2 SQIVND (reference sequence).

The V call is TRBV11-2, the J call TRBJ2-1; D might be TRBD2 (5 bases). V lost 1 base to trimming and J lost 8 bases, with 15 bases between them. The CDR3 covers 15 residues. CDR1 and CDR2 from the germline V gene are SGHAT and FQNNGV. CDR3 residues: CASSLVTGKVDEQFF. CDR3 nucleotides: TGTGCCAGCAGCTTAGTAACGGGGAAGGTCGATGAGCAGTTCTTC.

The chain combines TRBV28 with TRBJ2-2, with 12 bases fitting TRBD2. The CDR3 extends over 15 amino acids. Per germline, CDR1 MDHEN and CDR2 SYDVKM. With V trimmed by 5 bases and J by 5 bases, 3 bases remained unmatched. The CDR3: CASSGTSGFTGELFF. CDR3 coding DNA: TGTGCCAGCAGTGGGACTAGCGGGTTTACCGGGGAGCTGTTTTTT. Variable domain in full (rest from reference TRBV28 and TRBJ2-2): DVKVTQSSRYLVKRTGEKVFLECVQDMDHENMFWYRQDPGLGLRLIYFSYDVKMKEKGDIPEGYSVSREKKERFSLILESASTNQTSMYLCASSGTSGFTGELFFGEGSRLTVL.

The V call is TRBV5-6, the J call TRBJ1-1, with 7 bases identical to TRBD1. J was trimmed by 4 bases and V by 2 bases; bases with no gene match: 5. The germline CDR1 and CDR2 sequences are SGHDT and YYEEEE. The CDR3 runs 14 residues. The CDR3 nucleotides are TGTGCCAGCAGCTTCCCAGGGGGTGCCACTGAAGCTTTCTTT. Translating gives CASSFPGGATEAFF.

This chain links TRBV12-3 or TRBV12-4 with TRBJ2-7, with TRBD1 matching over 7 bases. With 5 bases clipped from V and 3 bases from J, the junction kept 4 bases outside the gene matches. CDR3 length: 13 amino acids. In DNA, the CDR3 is TGTGCCAGCAGTAGGGACAGCATCTACGAGCAGTACTTC. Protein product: CASSRDSIYEQYF.

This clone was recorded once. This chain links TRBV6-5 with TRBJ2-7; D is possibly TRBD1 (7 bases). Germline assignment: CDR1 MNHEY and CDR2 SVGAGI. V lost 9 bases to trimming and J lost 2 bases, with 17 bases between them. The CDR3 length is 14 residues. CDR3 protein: CASRRDSFTYEQYF. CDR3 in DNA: TGTGCCAGTCGGCGGGACAGCTTTACCTACGAGCAGTACTTC.